This T cell receptor (beta chain) comes out of a study of CD8+ T cells in alopecia areata. As for the study in general: Tofacitinib was given for 6 to 18 months, then stopped for 6 months.

Germline CDR1 is SQVTM and CDR2 is ANQGSEA. The germline V and J ends were trimmed by 4 bases and 4 bases, with 8 bases remaining between them. The CDR3 length is 11 residues. It was cDNA, reverse transcribed from extracted RNA, that served as the sequencing template. Produced via immunoSEQ multiplex PCR; TCRdb's table is partial and in-frame only. Of about 190,000 clones listed, around 60% are singletons. This clone was found a few times. This sample also contains other DNA sequences that code for the same CDR3. Cell sorting on a FACSAria was used to separate CD4+ and CD8+ T cells from the PBMCs. The source was CD4+ T cells sorted from blood, collected at week 0. The sequence came from a human donor with alopecia areata. The chain has TRBV29-1 and TRBJ2-7; D may be TRBD1 (6 bases). The CDR3 loop is CSVGRGYEQYF. The CDR3 bases are TGCAGCGTTGGAAGGGGGTACGAGCAGTACTTC.